These T cell receptor beta chains were read from a single sample in a study of T-cell memory formation after mild COVID-19. Each CDR3 protein gets one entry after TCRdb re-called the 5' RACE reads with MiXCR. The sample lists a few hundred thousand distinct CDR3 sequences, around 17% seen once, with roughly 24% in the top ten. What was sequenced was PBMCs or a T cell subset sorted from them (not recorded which). These receptor sequences come from a man between 18 and 29 years old who had mild COVID-19 (a few samples of this study predate the infection). Cell type and time point are not known. Both conserved end residues are part of each CDR3. D genes are given only for firm matches. Rows give clone size only sometimes, using once, few, many, or a class for an expanded clone.

V	J	size	length	D	DNA	CDR3
TRBV18	TRBJ1-2	.	13	.	TGTGCCAGCTCACCGGACGGGCACTTAGGCTACACCTTC	CASSPDGHLGYTF
TRBV6-5	TRBJ1-2	few	14	.	TGTGCCAGCAGTTACTCCCGGGATGAGGATGGCTACACCTTC	CASSYSRDEDGYTF
TRBV4-1	TRBJ1-1	few	17	.	TGCGCCAGCAGCCAGAAAAAGACAGGACTTTGGGACACTGAAGCTTTCTTT	CASSQKKTGLWDTEAFF
TRBV6-2/TRBV6-3	TRBJ1-2	few	15	.	TGTGCCAGCATCCCGAAGGGGAAAAAGATCTATGGCTACACCTTC	CASIPKGKKIYGYTF
TRBV5-6	TRBJ2-7	many	13	.	TGTGCCAGCAGCTTAGTCGTCTCCTACGAGCAGTACTTC	CASSLVVSYEQYF
TRBV20-1	TRBJ2-3	.	13	TRBD2	TGCAGTGCTGACGGAATGACTAGCCATACGCAGTATTTT	CSADGMTSHTQYF
TRBV7-2	TRBJ1-4	few	15	.	TGTGCCAGCAGCTCAGGCGATCGGACAGTCGAAAAACTGTTTTTT	CASSSGDRTVEKLFF
TRBV6-1	TRBJ1-2	.	13	TRBD1	TGTGCCAGCAGTGAGGACAGGGGCGGTGGCTACACCTTC	CASSEDRGGGYTF
TRBV5-1	TRBJ1-4	.	15	TRBD1	TGCGCCAGCAGCTACCAGACAGGGCAAAATGAAAAACTGTTTTTT	CASSYQTGQNEKLFF
TRBV5-4	TRBJ2-7	few	14	.	TGTGCCAGCAGCTTGGGCAGCGAATCCTACGAGCAGTACTTC	CASSLGSESYEQYF
TRBV12-3/TRBV12-4	TRBJ2-5	few	12	.	TGTGCCAGCAGCCATCGTGGTGAGACCCAGTACTTC	CASSHRGETQYF
TRBV5-1	TRBJ1-4	.	15	TRBD1	TGCGCCAGCTCCCAGGGGGCGCGGACTAATGAAAAACTGTTTTTT	CASSQGARTNEKLFF
TRBV11-3	TRBJ2-1	few	14	TRBD1	TGTGCCAGCAGCCGCCAGGGGGTTTACAATGAGCAGTTCTTC	CASSRQGVYNEQFF
TRBV2	TRBJ1-6	once	16	TRBD1	TGTGCCAGCAGGGGAGGGGGACAGGGGGCCGCTTCACCCCTCCACTTT	CASRGGGQGAASPLHF
TRBV10-2	TRBJ2-6	few	14	.	TGCGCCAGCAGTGACATCTCTGGGGCCAACGTCCTGACTTTC	CASSDISGANVLTF
TRBV11-2	TRBJ1-2	few	15	.	TGTGCCAGCAGCTCCGTTAGGACAGCCGGATATGGCTACACCTTC	CASSSVRTAGYGYTF
TRBV4-2	TRBJ1-4	.	16	.	TGTGCCAGCAGCCAAGAGCTCCCGGGAACTAATGAAAAACTGTTTTTT	CASSQELPGTNEKLFF
TRBV12-5	TRBJ2-5	few	15	.	TGTGCTAGTGGGACTGCGCGCGTGAACCAAGAGACCCAGTACTTC	CASGTARVNQETQYF
TRBV5-5	TRBJ2-3	.	15	.	TGTGCCAGCAGCGCGGGCGGGGGCGCACCAGATACGCAGTATTTT	CASSAGGGAPDTQYF
TRBV6-5	TRBJ2-5	few	15	.	TGTGCCAGCAGTTACTCGATTAAAAGGGGAGAGACCCAGTACTTC	CASSYSIKRGETQYF
TRBV23-1	TRBJ2-2	few	16	.	TGCGCCAGCAGTCAACGTGCAGCCTCGAACACCGGGGAGCTGTTTTTT	CASSQRAASNTGELFF